Below are 16 T cell receptor beta chains sequenced from a single sample in a study of cytomegalovirus exposure and HLA in healthy donors. Use of 60 Vbeta and 13 Jbeta primers characterized the PCR. Only in-frame clones appear in the TCRdb table, and some are missing; sequencing was by immunoSEQ multiplex PCR. Its table records over 200,000 clones. Sequencing was performed on PBMCs. The receptors originated from a woman in her thirties in good health and CMV-seropositive.

This chain joins TRBV29-1 and TRBJ1-1; D remains ambiguous. V was trimmed by 4 bases and J by 2 bases, leaving 14 bases between them. The CDR3 extends over 14 amino acids. The germline CDR1 and CDR2 sequences are SQVTM and ANQGSEA. CDR3: CSVAGNGGNTEAFF. CDR3 nucleotide sequence: TGCAGCGTTGCAGGAAATGGAGGAAACACTGAAGCTTTCTTT.

Notes on this clone: An end of the junction differs from the germline gene, which may be a read error. Other nucleotide sequences in the sample specify the same CDR3. This chain uses TRBV11-2 with TRBJ1-1; D unresolved. Germline V CDR1 and CDR2: SGHAT, FQNNGV. The CDR3 extends over 13 amino acids. The CDR3 region is CASTLQSNTEAFF. The CDR3, as DNA: TGTGCTAGCACCCTACAGTCGAACACTGAAGCTTTCTTT.

V usage is TRBV5-6 and J usage is TRBJ1-1, with 8 bases identical to TRBD1. J gave up 5 bases and V 4 bases, and 7 bases lay outside the gene matches. CDR1 is SGHDT, CDR2 YYEEEE, per germline. CDR3 length: 14 amino acids. The CDR3 reads CASSPDRGRTEAFF. CDR3 bases: TGTGCCAGCAGCCCCGACAGGGGTCGTACTGAAGCTTTCTTT.

This sequence joins TRBV7-9 and TRBJ2-1; 9 bases are shared with TRBD2. This CDR3 has 17 amino acids. Unmatched junction bases numbered 16, after V lost 5 bases and J lost 8 bases. CDR1 SEHNR and CDR2 FQNEAQ come from the germline V gene (reference sequence). CDR3 nucleotide sequence: TGTGCCAGCAGCCCCCATCCGGGACTAGCCTTAGGGGATGAGCAGTTCTTC. This gives the protein CASSPHPGLALGDEQFF.

The V gene is TRBV5-8, the J gene TRBJ1-5; 8 bases line up with TRBD1. This CDR3 contains 15 residues. V trimming: 3 bases; J trimming: 3 bases; junction bases outside the gene matches: 5. From germline, CDR1 is SGHTS and CDR2 YDEGEE. CDR3 DNA: TGTGCCAGCAGCTACAGGACAGGGATCAATCAGCCCCAGCATTTT. It yields the protein CASSYRTGINQPQHF.

The J gene is TRBJ2-1, the V gene TRBV6-1; 10 nucleotides match TRBD2. The CDR3 consists of 13 residues. The J segment lost 8 bases and the V segment lost 5 bases, leaving 3 bases of the junction unmatched. Germline CDR1 is MNHNS and CDR2 is SASEGT. The CDR3 region has the DNA TGTGCCAGCAGTCGGACTAGCGGTTATGAGCAGTTCTTC. It is translated as CASSRTSGYEQFF.

J is TRBJ2-7 and V is TRBV25-1, with a weak D call TRBD2 (5 bases). Germline CDR1 reads MGHDK; CDR2 reads SYGVNS. Between the trimmed V and J ends, which lost 3 bases and 6 bases, there was a span of 9 bases. The CDR3 length is 12 residues. The CDR3 region is CASSDPGIEQYF. The CDR3 DNA sequence: TGTGCCAGCAGTGATCCCGGGATCGAGCAGTACTTC.

The chain employs TRBV5-1 and TRBJ2-7; 8 bases are a match to TRBD1. CDR1 SGHRS and CDR2 YFSETQ come from the germline V gene. The CDR3 runs 15 residues. V lost 5 bases and J lost 3; bases outside the gene matches: 10. This CDR3 reads CASRQTGAPNYEQYF. CDR3 nucleotides: TGCGCCAGCAGGCAGACAGGGGCACCTAACTACGAGCAGTACTTC. Supplemented by reference TRBV5-1 and TRBJ2-7, the full variable domain reads KAGVTQTPRYLIKTRGQQVTLSCSPISGHRSVSWYQQTPGQGLQFLFEYFSETQRNKGNFPGRFSGRQFSNSRSEMNVSTLELGDSALYLCASRQTGAPNYEQYFGPGTRLTVT.

The chain is built from TRBV9 and TRBJ2-2, with TRBD2 as a possible D gene (6 bases). Germline CDR1 reads SGDLS; CDR2 reads YYNGEE. Trimming stripped 2 bases from V and 7 bases from J, with 18 bases between. This CDR3 has 16 amino acids. CDR3 bases: TGTGCCAGCAGCGTTAGCGGCCTAAAAAGGGGCGGGGAGCTGTTTTTT. Translated, it gives CASSVSGLKRGGELFF.

J is TRBJ2-7 and V is TRBV6-5; D possibly corresponds to TRBD2 (5 bases). There are 15 residues in the CDR3. V dropped 6 bases and J dropped 5 bases, with 20 bases sitting between them. Germline V lookup: CDR1 MNHEY, CDR2 SVGAGI. The CDR3 DNA reads TGTGCCAGCAGCTCCCTTGTGGTCGGGGTCCACGAGCAGTACTTC. Its protein product is CASSSLVVGVHEQYF.

The CDR3 sequence: CASSLGQGAGQYF. The CDR3 nucleotides are TGTGCCAGCAGCCTCGGACAGGGGGCCGGTCAGTACTTC. The V gene is TRBV14, the J gene TRBJ2-4; 11 bases are shared with TRBD1. Trimming at V came to 4 bases and at J to 12 bases, leaving 5 bases not matched to a gene. CDR3 length: 13 amino acids. Germline CDR1 SGHDN, CDR2 FVKESK.

The chain couples TRBV13 to TRBJ1-1; no definite D call. The ends were cut back, 4 bases at V and 3 bases at J, with 9 bases in the middle. The germline V gene has CDR1 PRHDT and CDR2 FYEKMQ (reference sequence). CDR3 length: 13 amino acids. The CDR3 is CASSSRSYTEAFF. CDR3 nucleotides: TGTGCCAGCAGCTCTCGGAGTTACACTGAAGCTTTCTTT.

The chain employs TRBV30 and TRBJ2-7; 7 bases fit TRBD2. Per the germline V gene, CDR1 is GTSNPN and CDR2 is SVGIG (reference sequence). V lost 4 bases, J lost 5 bases, and 14 bases stayed unmatched. The CDR3 sequence is 15 residues long. The CDR3 nucleotides are TGTGCCTGGACCCATTACTCTAGCGGACCCCACGAGCAGTACTTC. Translated, it gives CAWTHYSSGPHEQYF.

This chain joins TRBV7-9 and TRBJ1-1; no definite D call. From germline, CDR1 is SEHNR and CDR2 FQNEAQ (reference sequence). The CDR3 runs 13 residues. V gave up 6 bases and J gave up 3 bases, with 11 bases separating them. The CDR3 protein is CASRGIGDTEAFF. The DNA of the CDR3 is TGTGCCAGCAGGGGGATCGGGGACACTGAAGCTTTCTTT. Drawing the rest from reference TRBV7-9 and TRBJ1-1, the complete variable domain is DTGVSQNPRHKITKRGQNVTFRCDPISEHNRLYWYRQTLGQGPEFLTYFQNEAQLEKSRLLSDRFSAERPKGSFSTLEIQRTEQGDSAMYLCASRGIGDTEAFFGQGTRLTVV.

This chain links TRBV7-2 with TRBJ2-5; D remains unclear. Trimming stripped 5 bases from V and 5 bases from J, with 12 bases between. Germline V gene data show CDR1 as SGHTA and CDR2 as FQGNSA. The CDR3 sequence is 13 residues long. Written as DNA, the CDR3 is TGTGCCAGCAGCCAGACACGGCAGGAGACCCAGTACTTC. Protein sequence: CASSQTRQETQYF.

This CDR3 is CASSIGTVPGYTF. The CDR3 DNA reads TGTGCCAGTAGTATAGGAACAGTACCTGGCTACACCTTC. The chain employs TRBV19 and TRBJ1-2, with D hard to call. V was trimmed by 1 base and J by 7 bases, leaving 10 bases between them. The CDR3 is 13 amino acids. CDR1 is LNHDA and CDR2 is SQIVND in the germline V gene (reference sequence).